The entry that follows covers one T cell receptor (beta chain) sequence. CD45RO-negative cells were positively selected for CCR7, leaving out terminally differentiated effector memory CD45RA+ cells. This entry belongs to a study of shared clonotypes between healthy human individuals. The CDR3 totals 18 residues. The germline V and J ends were trimmed by 5 bases and 8 bases, with 30 bases remaining between them. The germline CDR1 and CDR2 sequences are LGHNA and YNFKEQ. TCRdb's table, derived via immunoSEQ multiplex PCR, lists solely in-frame clones and lacks some. Among 1.5 million to 2.5 million clones, roughly 95% were seen once, and the ten largest hold 1.2%.

This clonotype was obtained from a man younger than 35 in good health. The sample was naive CD8+ T cells sorted from blood. The chain couples TRBV4-2 to TRBJ1-1, with D perhaps TRBD1 (5 bases). CDR3 amino acids: CASSKWHAGPSTDVEAFF. CDR3 bases: TGTGCCAGCAGCAAATGGCACGCGGGGCCCTCTACGGACGTCGAAGCTTTCTTT.